This record looks at one TCR beta chain sequence and its context. Its antigen is as yet unknown. The identical CDR3 is also encoded by other nucleotide sequences in the sample. This sample was included in a study of T cell responses to AZD1222 COVID-19 vaccine. Regarding the study as a whole: Baseline serostatus was positive in only a handful of AZD1222 recipients.

CDR1 and CDR2 from the germline V gene are MNHEY and SVGAGI. The CDR3 is 14 residues long. V gave up 0 bases and J gave up 5 bases; unmatched junction bases: 3. Sequenced by immunoSEQ multiplex PCR; TCRdb stores in-frame clones only, minus some. The sample lists 150,000 or so clones; around 90% were seen once. The material was peripheral blood, obtained 28 days after the second AZD1222 dose. This clonotype was sampled from an adult who received the AZD1222 COVID-19 vaccine. The V call is TRBV6-5, the J call TRBJ1-2, with 7 bases lining up with TRBD1. CDR3 in DNA: TGTGCCAGCAGTTACTCAGCAGGGGGATATGGCTACACCTTC. It is translated as CASSYSAGGYGYTF.